Listed below are T cell receptor beta chains from one sample, sequenced in a study of blood T cell repertoires in COVID-19. Assay: immunoSEQ multiplex PCR; the TCRdb copy retains only in-frame clones and omits some. In the table there are some 80,000 clones, over 70% of which are singletons. The sequencing sample was made of peripheral blood. The receptors originated from a woman aged 40 to 49 with active or convalescent COVID-19. CDR3s include the opening cysteine and the closing phenylalanine or tryptophan. Each record gives: J gene, V gene, clone size, D gene, CDR3 protein, CDR3 DNA. A D gene is named only where the DNA matches it firmly. The listing skips clone size in some rows; elsewhere it reads once, few, many or a size class.

j_call: TRBJ2-6
v_call: TRBV25-1
clone_size: NA
d_call: NA
cdr3_aa: CASSPPGAGANVLTF
cdr3_nt: TGTGCCAGCAGTCCCCCGGGGGCTGGGGCCAACGTCCTGACTTTC

j_call: TRBJ2-7
v_call: TRBV10-2
clone_size: NA
d_call: TRBD2
cdr3_aa: CASRIPLAGDEQYF
cdr3_nt: TGCGCCAGCAGAATTCCGCTAGCGGGAGACGAGCAATACTTC

j_call: TRBJ2-7
v_call: TRBV28
clone_size: medium-sized
d_call: NA
cdr3_aa: CASSSVSYEQYF
cdr3_nt: TGTGCCAGCAGTTCAGTTTCCTACGAGCAGTACTTC

j_call: TRBJ2-3
v_call: TRBV7-2
clone_size: few
d_call: TRBD2
cdr3_aa: CASSLAPPGGAQGDTQYF
cdr3_nt: TGTGCCAGCAGCTTAGCCCCCCCGGGGGGGGCGCAGGGTGATACGCAGTATTTT

j_call: TRBJ2-1
v_call: TRBV15
clone_size: NA
d_call: NA
cdr3_aa: CATSRENPRPFRFF
cdr3_nt: TGTGCCACCAGCAGAGAAAACCCGCGGCCGTTTAGGTTCTTC

j_call: TRBJ1-5
v_call: TRBV2
clone_size: NA
d_call: TRBD1
cdr3_aa: CASSEDLFSGQINQPQHF
cdr3_nt: TGTGCCAGCAGTGAAGACCTCTTTTCGGGACAGATCAATCAGCCCCAGCATTTT

j_call: TRBJ2-1
v_call: TRBV24-1
clone_size: NA
d_call: TRBD1
cdr3_aa: CATSVKGGTGSDEQFF
cdr3_nt: TGTGCCACCAGTGTGAAGGGGGGGACAGGGTCCGATGAGCAGTTCTTC

j_call: TRBJ1-3
v_call: TRBV10-1
clone_size: NA
d_call: NA
cdr3_aa: CASSEAGAGNTIYF
cdr3_nt: TGCGCCAGCAGTGAAGCGGGAGCTGGAAACACCATATATTTT

j_call: TRBJ1-2
v_call: TRBV12-3/TRBV12-4
clone_size: once
d_call: NA
cdr3_aa: CATGENYGYTF
cdr3_nt: TGTGCCACGGGGGAGAACTATGGCTACACCTTC

j_call: TRBJ2-5
v_call: TRBV7-2
clone_size: few
d_call: NA
cdr3_aa: CASSGGGLVEETQYF
cdr3_nt: TGTGCCAGCAGCGGCGGGGGCTTGGTCGAAGAGACCCAGTACTTC

j_call: TRBJ2-7
v_call: TRBV27
clone_size: few
d_call: TRBD2
cdr3_aa: CASSLPLAGDSEQYF
cdr3_nt: TGTGCCAGCAGTTTACCCTTAGCGGGAGATTCCGAGCAGTACTTC

j_call: TRBJ1-1
v_call: TRBV27
clone_size: NA
d_call: NA
cdr3_aa: CASLGGTEAFF
cdr3_nt: TGTGCCAGCTTAGGGGGCACTGAAGCTTTCTTT

j_call: TRBJ1-5
v_call: TRBV7-2
clone_size: NA
d_call: TRBD1
cdr3_aa: CASSRQGVNQPQHF
cdr3_nt: TGTGCCAGCAGCCGGCAGGGGGTGAATCAGCCCCAGCATTTT

j_call: TRBJ1-2
v_call: TRBV7-2
clone_size: NA
d_call: TRBD1
cdr3_aa: CASSFGTGGVSGYTF
cdr3_nt: TGTGCCAGCAGTTTCGGGACAGGGGGAGTAAGTGGCTACACCTTC

j_call: TRBJ2-5
v_call: TRBV5-1
clone_size: NA
d_call: TRBD1
cdr3_aa: CASSLGGQEKTQYF
cdr3_nt: TGCGCCAGCAGCTTGGGGGGACAGGAGAAGACCCAGTACTTC

j_call: TRBJ2-1
v_call: TRBV5-5
clone_size: NA
d_call: TRBD2
cdr3_aa: CASSFFTTSVRGNEQFF
cdr3_nt: TGTGCCAGCAGCTTTTTCACAACTAGCGTTCGGGGGAATGAGCAGTTCTTC

j_call: TRBJ1-2
v_call: TRBV14
clone_size: few
d_call: TRBD1
cdr3_aa: CASSQVTGAAYGYTF
cdr3_nt: TGTGCCAGCAGCCAAGTGACAGGGGCGGCCTATGGCTACACCTTC

j_call: TRBJ1-1
v_call: TRBV7-9
clone_size: NA
d_call: NA
cdr3_aa: CASSLGATMNTEAFF
cdr3_nt: TGTGCCAGCAGCTTAGGGGCAACCATGAACACTGAAGCTTTCTTT

j_call: TRBJ1-5
v_call: TRBV28
clone_size: NA
d_call: NA
cdr3_aa: CASSLFQGVGNQPQHF
cdr3_nt: TGTGCCAGCAGTTTATTTCAGGGCGTGGGGAATCAGCCCCAGCATTTT

j_call: TRBJ2-7
v_call: TRBV7-2
clone_size: NA
d_call: TRBD2
cdr3_aa: CASSKGLAETYEQYF
cdr3_nt: TGTGCCAGCAGCAAGGGACTAGCGGAAACATACGAGCAGTACTTC

j_call: TRBJ1-3
v_call: TRBV28
clone_size: few
d_call: NA
cdr3_aa: CASSLSEDAGNTIYF
cdr3_nt: TGTGCCAGCAGTTTATCGGAGGACGCTGGAAACACCATATATTTT

j_call: TRBJ2-2
v_call: TRBV7-3
clone_size: NA
d_call: TRBD2
cdr3_aa: CASSSGLAGGELFF
cdr3_nt: TGTGCCAGCAGCTCGGGACTAGCGGGCGGGGAGCTGTTTTTT

j_call: TRBJ1-6
v_call: TRBV27
clone_size: NA
d_call: NA
cdr3_aa: CASSLEPLDSPLHF
cdr3_nt: TGTGCCAGCAGTTTAGAGCCCCTGGATTCACCCCTCCACTTT

j_call: TRBJ2-7
v_call: TRBV4-1
clone_size: NA
d_call: TRBD2
cdr3_aa: CASSGGSGGPYEQYF
cdr3_nt: TGCGCCAGCAGCGGGGGTAGCGGGGGGCCCTACGAGCAGTACTTC

j_call: TRBJ2-7
v_call: TRBV4-2
clone_size: NA
d_call: TRBD1
cdr3_aa: CASSQGRDRGYEQYF
cdr3_nt: TGTGCCAGCAGCCAAGGGAGGGACAGGGGCTACGAGCAGTACTTC

j_call: TRBJ2-3
v_call: TRBV18
clone_size: NA
d_call: NA
cdr3_aa: CASSPPGRGADTQYF
cdr3_nt: TGTGCCAGCTCACCACCGGGCAGGGGCGCAGATACGCAGTATTTT

j_call: TRBJ2-2
v_call: TRBV7-6
clone_size: NA
d_call: NA
cdr3_aa: CASSLRARGNTGELFF
cdr3_nt: TGTGCCAGCAGCTTACGGGCGCGGGGCAACACCGGGGAGCTGTTTTTT

j_call: TRBJ2-1
v_call: TRBV19
clone_size: NA
d_call: TRBD2
cdr3_aa: CASSIGLAGTYNEQFF
cdr3_nt: TGTGCCAGTAGTATAGGACTAGCGGGGACCTACAATGAGCAGTTCTTC

j_call: TRBJ2-2
v_call: TRBV3-1/TRBV3-2
clone_size: NA
d_call: TRBD1
cdr3_aa: CASSQGHRGRGGELFF
cdr3_nt: TGTGCCAGCAGCCAAGGCCACAGGGGGCGAGGCGGGGAGCTGTTTTTT

j_call: TRBJ2-1
v_call: TRBV15
clone_size: NA
d_call: TRBD1
cdr3_aa: CATSRARGRYNEQFF
cdr3_nt: TGTGCCACCAGCAGAGCCAGGGGGCGGTACAATGAGCAGTTCTTC

j_call: TRBJ1-1
v_call: TRBV28
clone_size: NA
d_call: NA
cdr3_aa: CATKTLVNTEAFF
cdr3_nt: TGTGCCACCAAGACGCTAGTGAACACTGAAGCTTTCTTT

j_call: TRBJ1-2
v_call: TRBV3-1/TRBV3-2
clone_size: NA
d_call: NA
cdr3_aa: CASSHRQAIMSYTF
cdr3_nt: TGTGCCAGCAGCCACCGACAGGCTATTATGAGCTACACCTTC

j_call: TRBJ1-2
v_call: TRBV4-2
clone_size: few
d_call: NA
cdr3_aa: CASSQDSAGLNYGYTF
cdr3_nt: TGTGCCAGCAGCCAAGACTCGGCAGGGCTTAACTATGGCTACACCTTC

j_call: TRBJ1-5
v_call: TRBV18
clone_size: few
d_call: NA
cdr3_aa: CASSGSFRANQPQHF
cdr3_nt: TGTGCCAGCTCAGGGAGTTTCAGAGCCAATCAGCCCCAGCATTTT

j_call: TRBJ1-1
v_call: TRBV7-9
clone_size: once
d_call: TRBD1
cdr3_aa: CASSLDRAEAFF
cdr3_nt: TGTGCCAGCAGCTTGGACAGGGCCGAAGCTTTCTTT

j_call: TRBJ1-5
v_call: TRBV10-3
clone_size: NA
d_call: NA
cdr3_aa: CAISESSGNNQPQHF
cdr3_nt: TGTGCCATCAGTGAGTCTTCAGGGAATAATCAGCCCCAGCATTTT